This TCR beta chain was recovered during a study of T cells in localized non-small cell lung cancer. CDR1 is SGHTA, CDR2 FQGNSA, per germline. The CDR3 consists of 15 residues. V gave up 3 bases and J gave up 6 bases, with 17 bases separating them. Notes on this clone: Its matching antigen is unknown.

Overall study results and limits: Elevated blood T cell density was associated with longer overall survival. A median of approximately 57 clones ranked among the top 100 in tumor appeared in adjacent lung. Uninvolved adjacent lung showed peak T cell clonality, exceeding tumor.

Using immunoSEQ multiplex PCR, the repertoire was profiled, and TCRdb retains in-frame clones only, with some absent. The table has about 11,000 clones, 85% to 90% seen once. J is TRBJ1-2 and V is TRBV7-2, with D perhaps TRBD1 (5 bases). This clonotype originated in a male donor older than 55 with stage I lung adenocarcinoma. Sequencing was performed on peripheral blood, taken before any cancer treatment. CDR3 residues: CASSFGDSGANGYTF. The CDR3 DNA reads TGTGCCAGCAGCTTCGGCGACTCTGGGGCGAATGGCTACACCTTC.